This record looks at one T cell receptor beta chain sequence and its context. Its antigen is unknown. This sample was taken from a study of T cells in tuberculosis. Overall study: CD1B tetramers identified T cells specific for mycobacterial lipid GMM. Whole-study findings and limits: Active tuberculosis patients had shorter CDR3-alpha; the beta difference was nonsignificant. GMM-specific TCRs were nearer to active tuberculosis alpha repertoires, suggesting expansion.

Libraries were prepared by immunoSEQ multiplex PCR; TCRdb keeps only in-frame clonotypes and omits some of them. The sample lists about 34,000 clones; around 96% were seen once. Trimming stripped 4 bases from V and 1 base from J, with 7 bases between. The CDR3 is 13 residues long. Germline-derived CDR1 and CDR2 are PRHDT and FYEKMQ (reference sequence). The source is a donor between 10 and 29 years old with latent tuberculosis or without tuberculosis infection. The chain recombines TRBV13 with TRBJ1-2; D gene ambiguous. Sequenced: PBMCs. The CDR3 sequence is CASSSTYNYGYTF. The CDR3 DNA is TGTGCCAGCAGCTCCACATATAACTATGGCTACACCTTC.